The 19 T cell receptor beta chains given below trace back to one sample, sequenced in a study of blood T cell repertoires in COVID-19. Assay used: immunoSEQ multiplex PCR; TCRdb lists only in-frame clones, some missing. The table records approximately 300,000 clones, over 75% of them present only once. The sequenced material came from peripheral blood. The receptors derive from a human donor with COVID-19, enrolled during active disease. The donor label of this sample is uncertain.

The chain recombines TRBV7-9 with TRBJ2-1; D may be TRBD2 (6 bases). There are 15 residues in the CDR3. The V and J ends lost 5 bases and 2 bases respectively, with 13 bases between them. Germline lookup yields CDR1 SEHNR and CDR2 FQNEAQ (reference sequence). DNA of the CDR3: TGTGCCAGCAGCCTCCCCGGGGGAACCTACAATGAGCAGTTCTTC. Translated, it gives CASSLPGGTYNEQFF.

The chain employs TRBV24-1 and TRBJ1-3; D perhaps matches TRBD1 (5 bases). The V gene's germline CDR1 is KGHDR and CDR2 SFDVKD. The CDR3 spans 15 residues. V was shortened by 10 bases and J by 0 bases, with 15 bases between the two germline ends. The CDR3 loop reads CATTIQESSGNTIYF. The CDR3 nucleotides read TGTGCCACTACAATACAGGAGAGCTCTGGAAACACCATATATTTT.

The chain links TRBV19 to TRBJ2-1, with 11 bases fitting TRBD2. The CDR3 totals 17 residues. V trimming: 1 base; J trimming: 8 bases; junction bases outside the gene matches: 10. From germline, CDR1 is LNHDA and CDR2 SQIVND (reference sequence). For the CDR3, the DNA is TGTGCCAGTAGTATAGTTACGGGACTAGCGGAGGGCCATGAGCAGTTCTTC. This gives the protein CASSIVTGLAEGHEQFF.

The rearrangement joins TRBV5-6 to TRBJ1-2, with 9 bases matching TRBD1. The length of the CDR3 is 14 residues. Germline CDR1 reads SGHDT; CDR2 reads YYEEEE. The V gene end was trimmed by 1 base and the J gene end by 7 bases; junction bases not matched to a gene: 5. The CDR3 loop is CASSLYGTGSGYTF. For the CDR3, the DNA is TGTGCCAGCAGCTTGTACGGGACAGGGTCTGGCTACACCTTC.

This chain uses TRBV18 with TRBJ1-5, with 7 bases that match TRBD1. With 3 bases clipped from V and 5 bases from J, the junction kept 4 bases outside the gene matches. The germline gives CDR1 KGHSH, CDR2 LQKENI. The CDR3 has 14 residues. The CDR3 sequence: CASSPLDRDQPQHF. The CDR3 region has the DNA TGTGCCAGCTCACCCTTAGACAGGGATCAGCCCCAGCATTTT.

This clone was recorded only once. V usage is TRBV19 and J usage is TRBJ2-6; D is unresolved. Germline lookup yields CDR1 LNHDA and CDR2 SQIVND (reference sequence). The CDR3 is 17 amino acids. V lost 6 bases and J lost 0, with 15 bases in between. The CDR3, as DNA: TGTGCCAGTAGGCCCCCGGTTTTCTACTCTGGGGCCAACGTCCTGACTTTC. It is translated as CASRPPVFYSGANVLTF.

The chain uses TRBV19 and TRBJ1-3; the match to TRBD1 covers 9 bases. J was trimmed by 14 bases and V by 5 bases; bases with no gene match: 19. Looked up from germline, CDR1 is LNHDA and CDR2 is SQIVND (reference sequence). CDR3 length: 16 residues. The CDR3 DNA reads as TGTGCCAGTAGTTCCGGAAAGGGGACAGGGCGAAGTTGGGTATATTTT. The encoded protein is CASSSGKGTGRSWVYF.

J is TRBJ1-4 and V is TRBV19; 7 bases are shared with TRBD1. J was trimmed by 8 bases and V by 4 bases; bases with no gene match: 7. The CDR3 runs to 14 residues. In germline, CDR1 is LNHDA, CDR2 SQIVND (reference sequence). The CDR3: CASSTDRLGEKLFF. CDR3 coding DNA: TGTGCCAGTAGTACGGACAGGTTAGGGGAAAAACTGTTTTTT.

The CDR3 is CASSLTGAGGIVYEQYF. The DNA of the CDR3 is TGCGCCAGCAGCTTGACTGGAGCGGGAGGTATCGTCTACGAGCAGTACTTC. The rearrangement uses TRBV5-1 and TRBJ2-7; TRBD2 matches 9 bases. Germline V CDR1 and CDR2: SGHRS, YFSETQ. The CDR3 has 17 residues. J lost 3 bases, V lost 1 base, and 11 bases had no gene match.

The V and J genes are TRBV7-2 and TRBJ2-4; D is possibly TRBD1 (5 bases). The germline CDR1 and CDR2 sequences are SGHTA and FQGNSA. CDR3 length: 14 amino acids. V lost 2 bases, J lost 5 bases, and 10 bases lay in between. CDR3 DNA sequence: TGTGCCAGCAGCTTATTCAGGACACAAAACATTCAGTACTTC. Its translation: CASSLFRTQNIQYF.

This clone appeared a single time. This chain links TRBV7-8 with TRBJ1-5; 10 bases fit TRBD1. The germline V gene encodes CDR1 SGHVS and CDR2 FQNEAQ. V shed 1 base, J shed 6 bases, and the junction held 9 bases outside the gene matches. This CDR3 comprises 17 residues. The CDR3 sequence is CASSLGGGTGVGQPQHF. The CDR3 DNA reads as TGTGCCAGCAGCTTAGGCGGGGGGACAGGGGTGGGTCAGCCCCAGCATTTT.

The chain uses TRBV7-2 and TRBJ2-7; weak D call: TRBD2 (6 bases). This CDR3 has 16 amino acids. Trimming took 1 base from V and 0 from J, leaving 13 bases between them. Germline lookup yields CDR1 SGHTA and CDR2 FQGNSA. The CDR3 loop is CASSLDTSWSSYEQYF. The CDR3 bases are TGTGCCAGCAGCTTAGATACTAGCTGGAGCTCCTACGAGCAGTACTTC. The full variable domain, rest sourced from reference TRBV7-2 and TRBJ2-7, is GAGVSQSPSNKVTEKGKDVELRCDPISGHTALYWYRQSLGQGLEFLIYFQGNSAPDKSGLPSDRFSAERTGGSVSTLTIQRTQQEDSAVYLCASSLDTSWSSYEQYFGPGTRLTVT.

The J gene is TRBJ1-2, the V gene TRBV6-5; tentative D call: TRBD1 (6 bases). CDR3 size: 11 residues. Germline V lookup: CDR1 MNHEY, CDR2 SVGAGI. Trimming shortened V by 8 bases and J by 8 bases, and 12 bases separated the two germline ends. Written as DNA, the CDR3 is TGTGCCAGCTCACAGGGCGAGGGCTACACCTTC. Encoded protein: CASSQGEGYTF.

V usage is TRBV29-1 and J usage is TRBJ1-1, with D perhaps matching TRBD1 (5 bases). The CDR3 covers 13 residues. The germline V gene has CDR1 SQVTM and CDR2 ANQGSEA. The V gene lost 4 bases and the J gene lost 2 bases, with 11 bases spanning the gap. Here the CDR3 DNA reads TGCAGCGTTGCACAGGACTATAACACTGAAGCTTTCTTT. Translated: CSVAQDYNTEAFF.

This rearrangement joins TRBV2 to TRBJ1-1; tentatively, D is TRBD1 (5 bases). The V gene lost 2 bases and the J gene lost 4 bases, with 14 bases spanning the gap. Germline CDR1 SNHLY, CDR2 FYNNEI. The CDR3 length is 15 residues. The CDR3 DNA reads TGTGCCAGCAGTGAAAGTCCAGGGAAGGTCACTGAAGCTTTCTTT. Its translation: CASSESPGKVTEAFF.

This clone appeared a single time. The chain has TRBV11-3 and TRBJ1-2, with D tentatively TRBD1 (5 bases). The V end lost 0 bases, the J end lost 6 bases, and 8 bases lay between the germline ends. Germline CDR1 is SGHNT and CDR2 is YENEEA. The CDR3 consists of 13 residues. The CDR3: CASSLEQGHGYTF. The DNA of the CDR3 is TGTGCCAGCAGCTTAGAGCAGGGTCATGGCTACACCTTC.

The CDR3 region is CASSHISPRADTQYF. CDR3 coding DNA: TGTGCCAGCAGCCACATATCCCCCCGGGCAGATACGCAGTATTTT. The gene calls are TRBV3-1 (or the pseudogene TRBV3-2) and TRBJ2-3; D is unresolved. The CDR3 is 15 residues long. Germline V gene data show CDR1 as LGHDT and CDR2 as YNNKEL (reference sequence). Trimming removed 3 bases at V and 4 bases at J, with 14 bases between.

The chain combines TRBV28 with TRBJ2-5, with 9 nucleotides matching TRBD2. This CDR3 has 16 residues. Trimming took 6 bases from V and 4 from J; bases not matched to a gene: 12. The germline V gene has CDR1 MDHEN and CDR2 SYDVKM. CDR3 sequence: CASSPSGSGRRETQYF. CDR3 DNA: TGTGCCAGCAGCCCCTCAGGTAGCGGGAGAAGAGAGACCCAGTACTTC. The variable domain in full, completed from reference TRBV28 and TRBJ2-5, reads DVKVTQSSRYLVKRTGEKVFLECVQDMDHENMFWYRQDPGLGLRLIYFSYDVKMKEKGDIPEGYSVSREKKERFSLILESASTNQTSMYLCASSPSGSGRRETQYFGPGTRLLVL.

This chain uses TRBV4-3 with TRBJ2-7; 9 bases match TRBD1. This CDR3 has 14 amino acids. The germline gives CDR1 LGHNA, CDR2 YSLEER. With V trimmed by 3 bases and J by 7 bases, 7 bases remained unmatched. The CDR3 region has the DNA TGCGCCAGCAGCCAGGGACAGGGAGCAGGGGAGCAGTACTTC. It codes for CASSQGQGAGEQYF.